The clone carrying this TCR beta chain turned up a few times. Its target is unknown. Clones were sequenced by immunoSEQ multiplex PCR, and TCRdb holds only the in-frame ones, with some missing. Of tens of thousands of clones detected, around four fifths appear once; the ten largest clones hold 11%. This sample's time point: week 35, safety follow-up. Doses consisted of 300 ug of mutant IDH1 20-mer peptide each, paired with topical imiquimod. This specimen belongs to a study of a mutant IDH1 vaccine in newly diagnosed glioma. Background on the study: Vaccination started 4-6 weeks after radiotherapy alone, or with temozolomide cycles. Most had both radiotherapy and temozolomide beforehand; others had only one. General study findings and limits: Around 92% of patients showed vaccine-induced immune responses across multiple MHC alleles.

The CDR3 is 16 residues long. The input for sequencing was PBMCs, taken from a glioma patient whose treatment included an IDH1 peptide vaccine. This TCR came from a woman between 35 and 50 years old with glioma. The genes are TRBV21-1 and TRBJ1-1; the table calls TRBD1, which could not be checked here. TRBV21-1 is noted as a pseudogene. The CDR3 DNA reads TGTGCCAGCAGCAAAGCTGGAGGACAGGGAGCCGCTGAAGCTTTCTTT. It yields the protein CASSKAGGQGAAEAFF.